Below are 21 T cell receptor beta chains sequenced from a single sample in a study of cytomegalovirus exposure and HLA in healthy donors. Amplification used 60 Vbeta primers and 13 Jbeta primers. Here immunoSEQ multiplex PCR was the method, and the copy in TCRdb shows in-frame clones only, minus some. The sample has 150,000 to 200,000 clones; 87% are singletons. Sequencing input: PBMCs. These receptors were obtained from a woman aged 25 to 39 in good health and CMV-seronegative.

CDR3 region: CASSRQVTYEQYF. The DNA of the CDR3 is TGTGCCAGCAGCCGACAGGTAACCTACGAGCAGTACTTC. The chain employs TRBV6-5 and TRBJ2-7, with D possibly matching TRBD1 (6 bases). Germline CDR1 is MNHEY and CDR2 is SVGAGI. Trimming took off 6 bases at V and 2 bases at J, with 11 bases between the two ends. The CDR3 covers 13 residues.

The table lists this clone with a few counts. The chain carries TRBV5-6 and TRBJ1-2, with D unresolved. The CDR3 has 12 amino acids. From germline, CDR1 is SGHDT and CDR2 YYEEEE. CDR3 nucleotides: TGTGCGAGCTTCGGACTCCTCTATGGCTACACCTTC. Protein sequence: CASFGLLYGYTF.

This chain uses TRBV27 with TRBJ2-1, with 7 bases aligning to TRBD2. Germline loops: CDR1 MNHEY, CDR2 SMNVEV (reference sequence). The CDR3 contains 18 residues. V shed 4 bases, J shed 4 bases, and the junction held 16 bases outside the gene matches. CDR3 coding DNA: TGTGCCAGCAGTTCGCTGTCGGCGGGAGTGTCCCTTTACAATGAGCAGTTCTTC. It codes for CASSSLSAGVSLYNEQFF.

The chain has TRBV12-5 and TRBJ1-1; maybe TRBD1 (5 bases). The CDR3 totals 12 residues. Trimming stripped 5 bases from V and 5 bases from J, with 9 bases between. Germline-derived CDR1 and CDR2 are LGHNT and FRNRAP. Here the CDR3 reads CASGGAGTEAFF. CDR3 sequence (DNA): TGTGCTAGTGGTGGGGCGGGGACTGAAGCTTTCTTT.

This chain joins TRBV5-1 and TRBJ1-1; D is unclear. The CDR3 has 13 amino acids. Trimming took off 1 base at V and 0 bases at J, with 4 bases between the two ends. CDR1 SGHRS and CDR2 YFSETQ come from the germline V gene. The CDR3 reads CASSLSVNTEAFF. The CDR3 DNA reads TGCGCCAGCAGCTTGAGCGTGAACACTGAAGCTTTCTTT. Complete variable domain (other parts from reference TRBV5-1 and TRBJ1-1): KAGVTQTPRYLIKTRGQQVTLSCSPISGHRSVSWYQQTPGQGLQFLFEYFSETQRNKGNFPGRFSGRQFSNSRSEMNVSTLELGDSALYLCASSLSVNTEAFFGQGTRLTVV.

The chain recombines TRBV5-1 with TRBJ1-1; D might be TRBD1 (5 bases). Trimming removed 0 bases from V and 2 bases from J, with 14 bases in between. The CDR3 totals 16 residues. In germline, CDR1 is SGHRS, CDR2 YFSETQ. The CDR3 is CASSLEPGVGNTEAFF. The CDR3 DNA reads TGCGCCAGCAGCTTGGAGCCGGGGGTCGGCAACACTGAAGCTTTCTTT.

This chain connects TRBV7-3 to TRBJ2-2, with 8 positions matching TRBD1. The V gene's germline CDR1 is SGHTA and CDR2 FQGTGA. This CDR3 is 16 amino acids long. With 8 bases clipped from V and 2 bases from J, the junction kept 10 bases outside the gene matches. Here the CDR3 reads CASQLTGGGNTGELFF. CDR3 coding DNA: TGTGCCAGCCAGCTTACAGGGGGTGGTAACACCGGGGAGCTGTTTTTT.

The CDR3 reads CASGLVGGQGKLGNEKLFF. The CDR3 DNA reads as TGTGCTAGTGGTTTGGTTGGAGGACAGGGGAAGTTGGGTAATGAAAAACTGTTTTTT. The rearrangement uses TRBV12-5 and TRBJ1-4, with 9 nucleotides matching TRBD1. The germline V gene has CDR1 LGHNT and CDR2 FRNRAP. This CDR3 contains 19 residues. After removal of 0 bases from V and 4 bases from J, the junction contained 12 bases not matched to a gene.

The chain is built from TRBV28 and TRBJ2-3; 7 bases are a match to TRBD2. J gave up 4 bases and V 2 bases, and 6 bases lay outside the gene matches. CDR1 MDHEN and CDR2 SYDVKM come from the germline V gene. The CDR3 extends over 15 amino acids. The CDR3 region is CASSLDRGGADTQYF. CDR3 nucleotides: TGTGCCAGCAGTTTAGACCGGGGAGGGGCAGATACGCAGTATTTT. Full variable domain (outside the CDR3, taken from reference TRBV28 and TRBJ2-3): DVKVTQSSRYLVKRTGEKVFLECVQDMDHENMFWYRQDPGLGLRLIYFSYDVKMKEKGDIPEGYSVSREKKERFSLILESASTNQTSMYLCASSLDRGGADTQYFGPGTRLTVL.

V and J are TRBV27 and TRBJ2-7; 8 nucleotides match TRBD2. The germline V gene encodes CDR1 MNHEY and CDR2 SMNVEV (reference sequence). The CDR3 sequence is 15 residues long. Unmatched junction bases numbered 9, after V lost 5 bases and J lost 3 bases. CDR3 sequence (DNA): TGTGCCAGCAGTCCCACCGGGGGGGCCTACTACGAGCAGTACTTC. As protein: CASSPTGGAYYEQYF.

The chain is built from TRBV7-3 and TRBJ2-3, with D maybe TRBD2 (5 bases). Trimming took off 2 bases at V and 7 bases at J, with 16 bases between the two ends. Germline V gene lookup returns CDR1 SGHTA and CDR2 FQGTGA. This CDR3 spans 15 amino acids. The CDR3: CASSLGSAALNTQYF. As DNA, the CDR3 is TGTGCCAGCAGCTTAGGGAGCGCCGCGTTGAATACGCAGTATTTT.

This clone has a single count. The CDR3 region has the DNA TGTGCCAGCAGCAAACGGGGGTCAGCCGGCCACCGCTCCGAGGTTTACGAGCAGTACTTC. This encodes CASSKRGSAGHRSEVYEQYF. The chain combines TRBV21-1 with TRBJ2-7; TRBD2, the table's D call, lacks a check against the DNA. TRBV21-1 is deemed a pseudogene. This CDR3 region has 20 residues.

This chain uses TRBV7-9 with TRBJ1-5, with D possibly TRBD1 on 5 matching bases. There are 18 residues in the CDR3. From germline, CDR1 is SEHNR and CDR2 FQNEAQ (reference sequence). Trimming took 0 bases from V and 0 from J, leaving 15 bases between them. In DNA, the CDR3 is TGTGCCAGCAGCTTAGCGCCGTGGGGGGGGTATAGCAATCAGCCCCAGCATTTT. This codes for CASSLAPWGGYSNQPQHF.

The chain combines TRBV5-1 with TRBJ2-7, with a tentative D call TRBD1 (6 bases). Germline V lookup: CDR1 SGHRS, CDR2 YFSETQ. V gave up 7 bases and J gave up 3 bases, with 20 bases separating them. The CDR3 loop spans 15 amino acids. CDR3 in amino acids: CASATTGTTHYEQYF. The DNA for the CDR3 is TGCGCCAGCGCCACCACCGGGACAACCCACTACGAGCAGTACTTC.

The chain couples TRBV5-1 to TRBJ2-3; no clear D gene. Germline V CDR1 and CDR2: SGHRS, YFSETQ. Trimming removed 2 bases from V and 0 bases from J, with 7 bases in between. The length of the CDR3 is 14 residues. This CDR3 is CASSFSLSTDTQYF. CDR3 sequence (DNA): TGCGCCAGCAGCTTTAGTCTTAGCACAGATACGCAGTATTTT.

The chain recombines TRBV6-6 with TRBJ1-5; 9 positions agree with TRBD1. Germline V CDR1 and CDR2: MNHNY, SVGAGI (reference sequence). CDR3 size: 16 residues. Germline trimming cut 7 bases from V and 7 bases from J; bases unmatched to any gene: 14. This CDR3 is CASTPPSGQGGQPQHF. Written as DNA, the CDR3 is TGTGCCAGCACCCCCCCCTCGGGACAGGGAGGCCAGCCCCAGCATTTT.

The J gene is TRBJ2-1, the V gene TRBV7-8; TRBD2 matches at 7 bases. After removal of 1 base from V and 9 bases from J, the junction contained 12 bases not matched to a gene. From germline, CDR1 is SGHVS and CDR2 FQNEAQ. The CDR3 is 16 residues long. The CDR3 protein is CASSLGGAGAPGEQFF. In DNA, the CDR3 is TGTGCCAGCAGCTTAGGAGGTGCGGGAGCCCCTGGTGAGCAGTTCTTC.

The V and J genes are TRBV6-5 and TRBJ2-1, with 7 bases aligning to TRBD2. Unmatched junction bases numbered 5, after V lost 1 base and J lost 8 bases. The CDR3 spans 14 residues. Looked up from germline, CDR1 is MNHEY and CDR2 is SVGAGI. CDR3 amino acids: CASSYYGTIDEQFF. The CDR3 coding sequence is TGTGCCAGCAGTTACTATGGGACTATAGATGAGCAGTTCTTC.

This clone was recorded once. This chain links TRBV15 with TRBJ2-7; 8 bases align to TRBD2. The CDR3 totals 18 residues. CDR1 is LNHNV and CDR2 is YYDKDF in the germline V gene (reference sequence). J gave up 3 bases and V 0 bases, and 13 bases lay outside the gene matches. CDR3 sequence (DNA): TGTGCCACCAGCAGAGAGGGAGGTAGCGGGACGACCCTCTACGAGCAGTACTTC. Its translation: CATSREGGSGTTLYEQYF.

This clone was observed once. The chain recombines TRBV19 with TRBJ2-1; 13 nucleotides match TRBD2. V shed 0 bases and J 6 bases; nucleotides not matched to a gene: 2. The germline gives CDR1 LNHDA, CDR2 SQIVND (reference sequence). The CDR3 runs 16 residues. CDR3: CASSIDRTSGSNEQFF. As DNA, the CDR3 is TGTGCCAGTAGTATAGACAGGACTAGCGGGAGCAATGAGCAGTTCTTC.

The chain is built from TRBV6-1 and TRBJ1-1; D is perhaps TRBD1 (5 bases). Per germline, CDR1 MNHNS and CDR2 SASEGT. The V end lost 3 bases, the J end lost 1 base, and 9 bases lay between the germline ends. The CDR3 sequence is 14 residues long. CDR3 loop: CASSDWGPNTEAFF. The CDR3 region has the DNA TGTGCCAGCAGTGATTGGGGCCCGAACACTGAAGCTTTCTTT.